This TCR beta chain is from a study of blood T cell repertoires in COVID-19. About the research overall: T cells, B-cell-depleted T cells, or PBMCs provided the cDNA or gDNA that served as material.

TCRdb keeps only in-frame clones here, not all; method: immunoSEQ multiplex PCR. The sample holds nearly 400,000 clones, approximately 89% seen once. CDR1 is LGHNT, CDR2 FRNRAP, per germline. Trimming left V 0 bases short and J 6 bases short, with 8 bases between. This CDR3 spans 13 amino acids. The sequenced sample was PBMCs or T cells enriched from blood (not recorded which). This sequence originates from a woman aged 25 to 39 who had recovered from COVID-19. The V gene is TRBV12-5, the J gene TRBJ1-1, with D possibly TRBD1 on 5 matching bases. CDR3 region: CASGLVQAAEAFF. CDR3 coding DNA: TGTGCTAGTGGTTTGGTACAGGCAGCTGAAGCTTTCTTT.